A selection of T cell receptor beta chains follows, all from one sample in a study of blood T cell repertoires in COVID-19. TCRdb's copy holds only in-frame clones and misses some; the assay was immunoSEQ multiplex PCR. The repertoire holds approximately 73,000 clones, 86% seen once, with roughly 1.9% in the top ten. Sequencing was performed on peripheral blood. These receptors all stem from a woman in her sixties with acute or convalescent COVID-19. Both conserved end residues are part of each CDR3. Each record gives: clone size, J gene, V gene, D gene, CDR3 length, CDR3 DNA, CDR3 protein. The D gene is left open where the match is weak. Clone size is shown for a subset of rows, as once, few, many or a class of expanded clone.

NA | TRBJ1-1 | TRBV5-1 | NA | 11 | TGCGCCAGCAGCTTGGGGGAGGAGGCTTTCTTT | CASSLGEEAFF
NA | TRBJ2-7 | TRBV5-5 | NA | 14 | TGTGCCAGCAGCTTGCCAGGCCGCTCCTACGAGCAGTACTTC | CASSLPGRSYEQYF
NA | TRBJ1-4 | TRBV2 | TRBD1 | 12 | TGTGCCAGCAGTGATGGGACAGTTAAACTGTTTTTT | CASSDGTVKLFF
NA | TRBJ2-1 | TRBV10-3 | TRBD2 | 19 | TGTGCCACCGCGGACCCAAGGACTAGCGGGGGGGCCAGAGGCAATGAGCAGTTCTTC | CATADPRTSGGARGNEQFF
NA | TRBJ2-7 | TRBV7-9 | NA | 15 | TGTGCCAGCAGCCCTTCCCCGAGTAAAGCGGGCGAGCAGTACTTC | CASSPSPSKAGEQYF
NA | TRBJ2-1 | TRBV7-9 | TRBD2 | 18 | TGTGCCAGCAGTTCATCCCACCTAGCGGGGGGCTCCTACAATGAGCAGTTCTTC | CASSSSHLAGGSYNEQFF
NA | TRBJ2-1 | TRBV7-3 | NA | 13 | TGTGCCAGCAGCCAAGGGGCTGACAATGAGCAGTTCTTC | CASSQGADNEQFF
NA | TRBJ2-7 | TRBV28 | NA | 12 | TGTGCCAGCAGACAAGACAGGAACGAGCAGTACTTC | CASRQDRNEQYF
few | TRBJ2-7 | TRBV5-1 | NA | 12 | TGCGCCAGCAGAGTTCAGGATGGGGAGCAGTACTTC | CASRVQDGEQYF
once | TRBJ2-7 | TRBV7-2 | TRBD2 | 16 | TGTGCCAGCAGCCAAGGGGGCGGCGGGGGGGCCGGCGAGCAGTACTTC | CASSQGGGGGAGEQYF
NA | TRBJ2-4 | TRBV18 | TRBD2 | 19 | TGTGCCAGCTCACCTCCGGGACTAGCGGGATCTCAAGCCAAAAACATTCAGTACTTC | CASSPPGLAGSQAKNIQYF
NA | TRBJ1-1 | TRBV9 | NA | 13 | TGTGCCAGCAGCGTAAGTACAGGAACTGAAGCTTTCTTT | CASSVSTGTEAFF
NA | TRBJ1-5 | TRBV19 | NA | 13 | TGTGCCAGTAGAGAAAGGGGAAGTCAGCCCCAGCATTTT | CASRERGSQPQHF
NA | TRBJ1-1 | TRBV21-1 | NA | 13 | TGTGCCAGCAGCCCACAGGGGGCCACTGAAGCTTTCTTT | CASSPQGATEAFF
few | TRBJ2-1 | TRBV5-1 | NA | 12 | TGCGCCAGCAGCTTGGCCGGGACAGAGCAGTTCTTC | CASSLAGTEQFF
NA | TRBJ2-7 | TRBV27 | TRBD2 | 15 | TGTGCCAGCAGTTCCCAACCGGGAGGCTCCTACGAGCAGTACTTC | CASSSQPGGSYEQYF
NA | TRBJ2-2 | TRBV5-1 | NA | 18 | TGCGCCAGCAGCTTTGGTTTTTCCGGCAGGGTAGGCACCGGGGAGCTGTTTTTT | CASSFGFSGRVGTGELFF
NA | TRBJ2-1 | TRBV5-1 | TRBD1 | 16 | TGCGCCAGCAGCTTGGAGGGGACAGGGGGTTTTCATGAGCAGTTCTTC | CASSLEGTGGFHEQFF
NA | TRBJ1-2 | TRBV11-2 | NA | 14 | TGTGCCAGCAGCTTCGGCTTTCGAGGCTATGGCTACACCTTC | CASSFGFRGYGYTF
NA | TRBJ2-3 | TRBV9 | NA | 16 | TGTGCCAGCAGCGTAGATGACGGGAGACATACAGATACGCAGTATTTT | CASSVDDGRHTDTQYF
NA | TRBJ2-5 | TRBV19 | TRBD1 | 15 | TGTGCCAGTAGTCCCGGACAGGGGCGGAGGGAGACCCAGTACTTC | CASSPGQGRRETQYF
NA | TRBJ1-4 | TRBV7-9 | TRBD1 | 15 | TGTGCCAGCAGACCTAAGGACAGGCTAGGTGAAAAACTGTTTTTT | CASRPKDRLGEKLFF
few | TRBJ1-1 | TRBV5-5 | NA | 19 | TGTGCCAGCAGCTTCGCTCCCGGGCAGGGCCTACCCTTGAACACTGAAGCTTTCTTT | CASSFAPGQGLPLNTEAFF
NA | TRBJ2-7 | TRBV7-2 | TRBD1 | 17 | TGTGCCAGCAGCTTAGTAGGGCCCGGGACAGGGAAAAACGAGCAGTACTTC | CASSLVGPGTGKNEQYF
NA | TRBJ2-7 | TRBV5-6 | NA | 15 | TGTGCCAGCAGCTTGTACCAGGGGAAGTTTTACGAGCAGTACTTC | CASSLYQGKFYEQYF
few | TRBJ2-7 | TRBV28 | TRBD2 | 14 | TGTGCCAGCAGCATAGGCGGGAGCGCCTACGAGCAGTACTTC | CASSIGGSAYEQYF
NA | TRBJ1-2 | TRBV7-8 | NA | 14 | TGTGCCAGCAGCTTAGGCAGTACTAACTATGGCTACACCTTC | CASSLGSTNYGYTF
NA | TRBJ2-3 | TRBV7-2 | TRBD2 | 17 | TGTGCCAGCAGCTTAGGCGGGAGGGCGAGTGGCGCAGATACGCAGTATTTT | CASSLGGRASGADTQYF
NA | TRBJ2-3 | TRBV5-1 | TRBD2 | 17 | TGCGCCAGCAGCTTGGAGGGAGGGCCAGCTAGCACAGATACGCAGTATTTT | CASSLEGGPASTDTQYF
NA | TRBJ1-4 | TRBV11-2 | TRBD1 | 14 | TGTGCCAGCAGCCCTAACACAGGGGCCGAAAAACTGTTTTTT | CASSPNTGAEKLFF
NA | TRBJ2-3 | TRBV2 | NA | 18 | TGTGCCAGCAGTGACCAGGGGGCGGGGGAGATTCACACAGATACGCAGTATTTT | CASSDQGAGEIHTDTQYF
NA | TRBJ2-7 | TRBV2 | NA | 13 | TGTGCCAGCATGCACAGGGCAAGAAGCGAGCAGTACTTC | CASMHRARSEQYF
NA | TRBJ2-2 | TRBV4-2 | TRBD2 | 16 | TGTGCCAGCAGCCAAGAGGGAGGACTAGTCGGCGGGGAGCTGTTTTTT | CASSQEGGLVGGELFF
NA | TRBJ1-2 | TRBV19 | NA | 15 | TGTGCCAGTAGTCCACGAAGAAGGGGGAACTATGGCTACACCTTC | CASSPRRRGNYGYTF
NA | TRBJ2-7 | TRBV5-4 | TRBD1 | 13 | TGTGCCAGCAGCTTTCGACAGGGCTACGAGCAGTACTTC | CASSFRQGYEQYF
NA | TRBJ1-6 | TRBV9 | NA | 16 | TGTGCCAGCAGCGAGGGCACGCCGCAGGGGAATTCACCCCTCCACTTT | CASSEGTPQGNSPLHF
NA | TRBJ1-4 | TRBV12-3/TRBV12-4 | NA | 13 | TGTGCCAGCAGAGCCTTCCGGGGTGAAAAACTGTTTTTT | CASRAFRGEKLFF
NA | TRBJ2-2 | TRBV27 | NA | 14 | TGTGCCAGCAGTTTTACAGGGAACACCGGGGAGCTGTTTTTT | CASSFTGNTGELFF
NA | TRBJ2-3 | TRBV2 | NA | 12 | TGTGCCAGCAGTTATAACACAGATACGCAGTATTTT | CASSYNTDTQYF
NA | TRBJ2-1 | TRBV19 | TRBD2 | 14 | TGTGCCAGTAGTCCCTCCGGGAGGGGCAATGAGCAGTTCTTC | CASSPSGRGNEQFF
NA | TRBJ2-3 | TRBV9 | NA | 15 | TGTGCCAGCAGCCCCCGCGGGACTAGCACAGATACGCAGTATTTT | CASSPRGTSTDTQYF
NA | TRBJ2-3 | TRBV18 | TRBD1 | 15 | TGTGCCAGCTCAGCTTCGGGACAGCGCACAGATACGCAGTATTTT | CASSASGQRTDTQYF
once | TRBJ2-1 | TRBV6-2/TRBV6-3 | TRBD2 | 15 | TGTGCCAGCAGTCTTTCAAGCGGGGCGTACAATGAGCAGTTCTTC | CASSLSSGAYNEQFF
NA | TRBJ2-5 | TRBV7-2 | NA | 15 | TGTGCCAGCAGCTTAGCACAGGGATGGGGAGAGACCCAGTACTTC | CASSLAQGWGETQYF
once | TRBJ1-1 | TRBV6-4 | TRBD1 | 15 | TGTGCCAGCAGTGACTCTGGGACAGGGTCCACTGAAGCTTTCTTT | CASSDSGTGSTEAFF
NA | TRBJ2-1 | TRBV28 | TRBD2 | 15 | TGTGCCAGCAGTACAAATAGCGGGGGGGCCAATGAGCAGTTCTTC | CASSTNSGGANEQFF
NA | TRBJ1-1 | TRBV7-2 | NA | 14 | TGTGCCAGCAGCTTAGAACAGGGCCCCCATGAAGCTTTCTTT | CASSLEQGPHEAFF
NA | TRBJ2-5 | TRBV4-3 | NA | 13 | TGCGCCAGCAGCCAAGATGCAGGCTACACCCAGTACTTC | CASSQDAGYTQYF